This TCR beta chain originates from a study of post-analysis software for immune sequencing data. Study-wide background: Relapsing-remitting, secondary progressive and progressive-relapsing multiple sclerosis were all included among the disease courses.

Unique molecular identifiers had been added to the TCR beta cDNA libraries. T cells numbering about 1 to 10 million gave rise to a few hundred thousand cDNA molecules. TCRdb redid the calling of the PCR reads with MiXCR, one entry per CDR3 protein. This sample has approximately 400,000 distinct CDR3 sequences; less than 35% occur once, and the top ten carry roughly 13%. Study-level points and caveats: Strong co-clustering by F measure was seen for same-batch samples. There was significantly lower normalized Chao1 diversity in multiple sclerosis patients than in controls. Patients carried roughly 5 TRBV segments more frequently than controls did, and TRBV5-6, TRBV5-1 and TRBV20-1 were among them.

A word on this clonotype: Its antigen is not identified.

The CDR3 consists of 16 residues. Germline V lookup: CDR1 SNHLY, CDR2 FYNNEI. J gave up 0 bases and V 8 bases, and 8 bases lay outside the gene matches. This clonotype was sampled from a girl under 18 with multiple sclerosis. Specimen: blood. V is TRBV2 and J is TRBJ2-3; 10 nucleotides line up with TRBD2. This CDR3 reads CASCASGGPSTDTQYF. In DNA form, the CDR3 reads TGTGCCAGCTGCGCTAGCGGGGGCCCTAGCACAGATACGCAGTATTTT.